This TCR beta chain was obtained from a study of cytomegalovirus exposure and HLA in healthy donors. Among the 90 to 150 subjects of the validation cohort, separate from the roughly 700-subject first cohort, were the donors. Assay: immunoSEQ multiplex PCR; the TCRdb copy retains only in-frame clones and omits some. Here the sample spans 200,000 to 250,000 clones, roughly 84% being singletons. The study's findings and limits: A list of 150 or so TCR beta chains associated with cytomegalovirus was given. The majority of TCR sequences were rare, yet some public TCRs appeared in many donors. The tendency of first-cohort TCR clusters to co-occur in the 90 to 150 validation repertoires was the finding of a later analysis.

In the case of this clone: Antigen specificity is unknown.

In germline, CDR1 is SGHRS, CDR2 YFSETQ. V lost 7 bases, J lost 6 bases, and 6 bases stayed unmatched. The CDR3 consists of 13 residues. The sample consisted of PBMCs. This clonotype originated in a woman aged 18-30 years in good health and CMV-seropositive. The chain recombines TRBV5-1 with TRBJ2-2; 7 nucleotides agree with TRBD1. CDR3 residues: CASFTQGAGELFF. The CDR3 nucleotides read TGCGCCAGCTTCACCCAGGGGGCCGGGGAGCTGTTTTTT. Full variable domain (outside the CDR3, taken from reference TRBV5-1 and TRBJ2-2): KAGVTQTPRYLIKTRGQQVTLSCSPISGHRSVSWYQQTPGQGLQFLFEYFSETQRNKGNFPGRFSGRQFSNSRSEMNVSTLELGDSALYLCASFTQGAGELFFGEGSRLTVL.